This T cell receptor (beta chain) emerged from a study of cytomegalovirus exposure and HLA in healthy donors. The PCR had 60 Vbeta and 13 Jbeta primers. Produced via immunoSEQ multiplex PCR; TCRdb's table is partial and in-frame only. This table has approximately 150,000 clones, over 75% appearing once. With V trimmed by 8 bases and J by 2 bases, 8 bases remained unmatched. This CDR3 is 15 amino acids long. Germline values: CDR1 MDHEN, CDR2 SYDVKM. Sequencing input: PBMCs. This chain uses TRBV28 with TRBJ2-3; TRBD2 matches at 9 bases. The TCR comes from a man aged 40-49 years in good health and CMV-seronegative. The CDR3 sequence is CASFRLAGNTDTQYF. CDR3 nucleotide sequence: TGTGCCAGCTTCAGGCTAGCGGGGAACACAGATACGCAGTATTTT. Full variable domain (rest looked up from reference TRBV28 and TRBJ2-3): DVKVTQSSRYLVKRTGEKVFLECVQDMDHENMFWYRQDPGLGLRLIYFSYDVKMKEKGDIPEGYSVSREKKERFSLILESASTNQTSMYLCASFRLAGNTDTQYFGPGTRLTVL.